This T cell receptor beta chain was retrieved from a study of regulatory T cells in long-lasting Graves disease. Construction of TCR beta libraries relied on iRepertoire HTBI primers and on Arm-PCR targeting CDR3 regions. TCRdb recomputed calls from the multiplex PCR reads with MiXCR, one row per CDR3 protein. The sample yields fewer than 550,000 distinct CDR3 sequences, around 17% seen once. The CDR3 is 15 residues long. CDR1 MDHEN and CDR2 SYDVKM come from the germline V gene. V was clipped by 4 bases and J by 9 bases, with 19 bases between them. This clonotype was counted many times. Documented time point: newly diagnosed GD, antithyroid drugs for less than 3 months. The TCR library was made from RNA extracted from PBMCs. Separately, the same data were catalogued under a study of T cells in Graves' hyperthyroidism and ophthalmopathy.

The material sequenced was peripheral blood mononuclear cells (PBMCs), taken at new diagnosis, from a patient treated with antithyroid drugs. The chain links TRBV28 to TRBJ1-5; D call uncertain. The sequence was obtained from a woman aged 18-30 years with Graves disease. CDR3 bases: TGTGCCAGCAGTTCGCCGACCCTAGGGTCCCCGCCCCAGCATTTT. It codes for CASSSPTLGSPPQHF.